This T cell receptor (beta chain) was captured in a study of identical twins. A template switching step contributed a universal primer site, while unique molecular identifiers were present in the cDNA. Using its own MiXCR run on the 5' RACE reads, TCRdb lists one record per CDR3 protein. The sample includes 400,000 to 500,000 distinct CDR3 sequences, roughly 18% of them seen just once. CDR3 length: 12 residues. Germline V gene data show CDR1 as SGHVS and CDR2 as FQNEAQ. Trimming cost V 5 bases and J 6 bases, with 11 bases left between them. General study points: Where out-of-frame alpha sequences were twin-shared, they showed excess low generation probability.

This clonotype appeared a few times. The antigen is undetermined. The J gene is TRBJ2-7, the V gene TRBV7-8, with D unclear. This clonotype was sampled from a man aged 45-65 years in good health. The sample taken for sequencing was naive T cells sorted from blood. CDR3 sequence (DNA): TGTGCCAGCAGCGGTGTTTACGGCGAGCAGTACTTC. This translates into CASSGVYGEQYF.